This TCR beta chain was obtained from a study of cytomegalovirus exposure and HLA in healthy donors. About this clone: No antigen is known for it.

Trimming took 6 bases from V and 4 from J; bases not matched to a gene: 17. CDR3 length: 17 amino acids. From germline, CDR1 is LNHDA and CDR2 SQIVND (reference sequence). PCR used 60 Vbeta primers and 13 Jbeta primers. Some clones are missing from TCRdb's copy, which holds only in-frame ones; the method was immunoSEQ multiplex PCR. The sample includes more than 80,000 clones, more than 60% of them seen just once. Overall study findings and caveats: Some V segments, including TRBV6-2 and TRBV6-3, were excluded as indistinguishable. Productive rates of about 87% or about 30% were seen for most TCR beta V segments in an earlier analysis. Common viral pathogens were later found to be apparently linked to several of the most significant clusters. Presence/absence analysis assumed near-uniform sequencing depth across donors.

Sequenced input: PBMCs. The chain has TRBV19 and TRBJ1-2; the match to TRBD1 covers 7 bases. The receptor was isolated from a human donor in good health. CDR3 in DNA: TGTGCCAGTAGCACCCTATCGGGACAGCAGCATGTCTATGGCTACACCTTC. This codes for CASSTLSGQQHVYGYTF.